This T cell receptor beta chain was identified in a study of T cell responses to AZD1222 COVID-19 vaccine. Study findings and constraints: With two AZD1222 doses given, Spike-specific TCR breadth and depth both rose.

V was clipped by 4 bases and J by 1 base, with 8 bases between them. Germline V gene sequence: CDR1 KGHSH, CDR2 LQKENI. The CDR3 has 13 residues. With respect to this clone: Its antigen remains unidentified.

The data were produced by immunoSEQ multiplex PCR, yet TCRdb's version contains in-frame clones alone and is incomplete. The table lists approximately 170,000 clones, approximately 94% of them singletons. Pooled together were second doses at about 4 or about 12 weeks. The chain joins TRBV18 to TRBJ2-7; D remains ambiguous. The clonotype originates from an adult who received the AZD1222 COVID-19 vaccine. The starting material was peripheral blood, obtained 28 days after the second AZD1222 dose. The CDR3: CASSQTTSYEQYF. CDR3 nucleotide sequence: TGTGCCAGCTCACAGACAACATCCTACGAGCAGTACTTC.